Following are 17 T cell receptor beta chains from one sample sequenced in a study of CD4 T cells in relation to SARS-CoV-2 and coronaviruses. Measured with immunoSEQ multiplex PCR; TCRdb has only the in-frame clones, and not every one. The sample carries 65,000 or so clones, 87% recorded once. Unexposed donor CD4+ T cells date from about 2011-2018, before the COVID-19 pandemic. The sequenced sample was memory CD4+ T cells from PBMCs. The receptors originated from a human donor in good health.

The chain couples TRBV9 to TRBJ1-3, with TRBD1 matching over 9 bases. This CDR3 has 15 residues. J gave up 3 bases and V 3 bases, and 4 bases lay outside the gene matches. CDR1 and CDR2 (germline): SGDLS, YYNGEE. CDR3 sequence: CASSAGQGSGNTIYF. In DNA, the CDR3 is TGTGCCAGCAGCGCGGGACAGGGAAGTGGAAACACCATATATTTT. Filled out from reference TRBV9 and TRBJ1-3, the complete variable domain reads DSGVTQTPKHLITATGQRVTLRCSPRSGDLSVYWYQQSLDQGLQFLIQYYNGEERAKGNILERFSAQQFPDLHSELNLSSLELGDSALYFCASSAGQGSGNTIYFGEGSWLTVV.

CDR3 sequence: CSVVGGSVWMNTEAFF. The CDR3 DNA follows: TGCAGCGTTGTTGGGGGCTCCGTTTGGATGAACACTGAAGCTTTCTTT. The chain couples TRBV29-1 to TRBJ1-1; D perhaps matches TRBD1 (6 bases). The CDR3 has 16 residues. Trimming removed 4 bases from V and 0 bases from J, with 18 bases in between. Germline assignment: CDR1 SQVTM and CDR2 ANQGSEA.

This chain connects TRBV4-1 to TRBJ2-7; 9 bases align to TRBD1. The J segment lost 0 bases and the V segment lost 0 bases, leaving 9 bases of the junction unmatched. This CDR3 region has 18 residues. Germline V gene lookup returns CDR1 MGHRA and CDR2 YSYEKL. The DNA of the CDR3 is TGCGCCAGCAGCCAAGAAACCCTGGGGACAGGGAGCTCCTACGAGCAGTACTTC. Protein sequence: CASSQETLGTGSSYEQYF.

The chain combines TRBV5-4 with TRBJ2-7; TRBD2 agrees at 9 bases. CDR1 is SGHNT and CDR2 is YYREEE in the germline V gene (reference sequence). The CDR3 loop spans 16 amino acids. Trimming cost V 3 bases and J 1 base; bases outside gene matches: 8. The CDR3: CASSSGRSGGSYEQYF. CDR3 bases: TGTGCCAGCAGCTCGGGGCGGAGCGGGGGGTCCTACGAGCAGTACTTC. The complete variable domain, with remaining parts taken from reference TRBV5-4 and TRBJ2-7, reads ETGVTQSPTHLIKTRGQQVTLRCSSQSGHNTVSWYQQALGQGPQFIFQYYREEENGRGNFPPRFSGLQFPNYSSELNVNALELDDSALYLCASSSGRSGGSYEQYFGPGTRLTVT.

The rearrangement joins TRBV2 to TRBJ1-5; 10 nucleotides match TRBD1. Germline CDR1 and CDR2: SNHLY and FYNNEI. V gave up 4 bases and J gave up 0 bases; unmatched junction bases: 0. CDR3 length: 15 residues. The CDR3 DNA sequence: TGTGCCAGCAGTGGGACAGGGGGTAGCAATCAGCCCCAGCATTTT. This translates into CASSGTGGSNQPQHF.

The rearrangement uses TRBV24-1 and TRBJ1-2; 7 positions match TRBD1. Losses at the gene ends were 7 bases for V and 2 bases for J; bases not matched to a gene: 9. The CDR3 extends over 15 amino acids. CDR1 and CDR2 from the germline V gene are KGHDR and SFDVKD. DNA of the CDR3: TGTGCCACCAGCGCGTCCGGGACAGCGAACTATGGCTACACCTTC. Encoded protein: CATSASGTANYGYTF.

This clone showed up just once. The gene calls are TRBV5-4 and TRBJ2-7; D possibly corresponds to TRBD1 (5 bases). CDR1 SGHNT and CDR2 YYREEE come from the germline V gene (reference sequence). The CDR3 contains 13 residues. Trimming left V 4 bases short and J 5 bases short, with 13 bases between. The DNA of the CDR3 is TGTGCCAGCAGCCCAGCTGGGGCGGACGAGCAGTACTTC. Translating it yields CASSPAGADEQYF.

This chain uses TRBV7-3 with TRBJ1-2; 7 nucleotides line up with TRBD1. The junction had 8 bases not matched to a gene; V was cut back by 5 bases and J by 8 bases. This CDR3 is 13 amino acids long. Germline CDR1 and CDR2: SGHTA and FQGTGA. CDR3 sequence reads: CASSPGGAEGYTF. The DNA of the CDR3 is TGTGCCAGCAGCCCAGGGGGGGCGGAAGGCTACACCTTC.

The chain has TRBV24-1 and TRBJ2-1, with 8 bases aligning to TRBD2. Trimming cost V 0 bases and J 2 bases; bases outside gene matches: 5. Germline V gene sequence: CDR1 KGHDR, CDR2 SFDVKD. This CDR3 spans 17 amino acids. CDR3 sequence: CATSDLRREGTYNEQFF. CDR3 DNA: TGTGCCACCAGTGATTTGCGACGGGAGGGCACCTACAATGAGCAGTTCTTC.

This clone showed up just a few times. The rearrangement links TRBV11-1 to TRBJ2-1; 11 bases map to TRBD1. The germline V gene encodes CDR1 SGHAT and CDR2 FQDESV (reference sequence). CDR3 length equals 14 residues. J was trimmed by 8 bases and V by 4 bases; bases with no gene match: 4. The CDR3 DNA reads TGTGCCAGCAGCTCCCGGGACAGGGGGGATGAGCAGTTCTTC. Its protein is CASSSRDRGDEQFF. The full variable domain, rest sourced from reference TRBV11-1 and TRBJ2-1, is EAEVAQSPRYKITEKSQAVAFWCDPISGHATLYWYRQILGQGPELLVQFQDESVVDDSQLPKDRFSAERLKGVDSTLKIQPAELGDSAMYLCASSSRDRGDEQFFGPGTRLTVL.

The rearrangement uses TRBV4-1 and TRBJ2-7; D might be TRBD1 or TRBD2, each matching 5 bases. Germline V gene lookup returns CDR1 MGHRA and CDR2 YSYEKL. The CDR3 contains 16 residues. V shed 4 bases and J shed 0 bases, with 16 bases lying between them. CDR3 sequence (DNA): TGCGCCAGCAGCCCCCACCGGGACGCCAGCTCCTACGAGCAGTACTTC. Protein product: CASSPHRDASSYEQYF.

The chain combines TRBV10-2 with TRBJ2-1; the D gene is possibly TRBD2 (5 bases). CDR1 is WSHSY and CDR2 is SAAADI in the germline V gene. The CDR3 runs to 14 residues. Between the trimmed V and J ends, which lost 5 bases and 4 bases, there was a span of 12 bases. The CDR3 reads CASSPSGIYNEQFF. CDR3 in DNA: TGCGCCAGCAGTCCAAGCGGAATTTACAATGAGCAGTTCTTC.

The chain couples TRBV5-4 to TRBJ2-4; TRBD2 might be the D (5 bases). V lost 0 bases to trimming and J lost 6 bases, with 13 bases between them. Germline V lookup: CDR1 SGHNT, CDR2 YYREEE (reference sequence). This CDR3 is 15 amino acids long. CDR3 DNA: TGTGCCAGCAGCTTGGTGGCGGTAGGAGGAAACATTCAGTACTTC. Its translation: CASSLVAVGGNIQYF.

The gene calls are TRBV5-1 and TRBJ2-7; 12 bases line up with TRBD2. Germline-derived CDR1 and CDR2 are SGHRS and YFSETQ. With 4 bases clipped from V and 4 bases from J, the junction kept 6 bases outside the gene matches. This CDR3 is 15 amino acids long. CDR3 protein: CASSQTSGSQYEQYF. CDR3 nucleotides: TGCGCCAGCAGCCAGACTAGCGGGAGTCAATACGAGCAGTACTTC. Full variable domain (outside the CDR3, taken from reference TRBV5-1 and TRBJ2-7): KAGVTQTPRYLIKTRGQQVTLSCSPISGHRSVSWYQQTPGQGLQFLFEYFSETQRNKGNFPGRFSGRQFSNSRSEMNVSTLELGDSALYLCASSQTSGSQYEQYFGPGTRLTVT.

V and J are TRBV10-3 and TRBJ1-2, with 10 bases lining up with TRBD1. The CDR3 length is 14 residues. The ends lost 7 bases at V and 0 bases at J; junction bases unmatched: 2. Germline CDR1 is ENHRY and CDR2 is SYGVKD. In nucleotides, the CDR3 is TGTGCCATCACCGACAGGGGGCCTAACTATGGCTACACCTTC. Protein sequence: CAITDRGPNYGYTF.

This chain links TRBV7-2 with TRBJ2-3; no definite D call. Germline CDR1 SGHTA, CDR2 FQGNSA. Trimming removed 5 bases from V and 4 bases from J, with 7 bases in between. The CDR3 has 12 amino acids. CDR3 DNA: TGTGCCAGCAGCCATACGCCAGATACGCAGTATTTT. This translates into CASSHTPDTQYF. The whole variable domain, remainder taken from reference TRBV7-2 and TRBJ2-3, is GAGVSQSPSNKVTEKGKDVELRCDPISGHTALYWYRQSLGQGLEFLIYFQGNSAPDKSGLPSDRFSAERTGGSVSTLTIQRTQQEDSAVYLCASSHTPDTQYFGPGTRLTVL.

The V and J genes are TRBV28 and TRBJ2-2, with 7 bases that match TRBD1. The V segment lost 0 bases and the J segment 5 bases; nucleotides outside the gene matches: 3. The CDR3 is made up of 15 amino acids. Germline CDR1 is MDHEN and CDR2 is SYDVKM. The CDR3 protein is CASSLWGTATGELFF. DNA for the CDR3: TGTGCCAGCAGTTTATGGGGGACAGCGACCGGGGAGCTGTTTTTT.